These 18 T cell receptor beta chains were all obtained from the same sample, sequenced in a study of T cells after yellow fever vaccination. TCRdb reprocessed the 5' RACE reads via MiXCR and lists one record per CDR3 protein. The sample has under 250,000 distinct CDR3 sequences; about 7% are singletons. The material sequenced was CD4+ T cells sorted from PBMCs, taken 15 days after the yellow fever booster vaccination. The receptors here all came from a young man who received the YFV17D yellow fever vaccine.

Only a few counts were recorded for this clonotype. V is TRBV12-5 and J is TRBJ2-5; D gene unclear. Trimming left V 0 bases short and J 5 bases short, with 4 bases between. Germline CDR1 LGHNT, CDR2 FRNRAP. The CDR3 is 12 amino acids. CDR3 amino acids: CASGLVPETQYF. Here the CDR3 DNA reads TGTGCTAGTGGTTTGGTGCCCGAGACCCAGTACTTC.

CDR3: CASSDRTSGSYNEQFF. The CDR3 nucleotides read TGTGCCAGCAGCGATCGGACTAGCGGCTCCTACAATGAGCAGTTCTTC. The chain recombines TRBV7-2 with TRBJ2-1; 10 bases agree with TRBD2. The germline gives CDR1 SGHTA, CDR2 FQGNSA. The CDR3 covers 16 residues. V shed 5 bases and J 0 bases; nucleotides not matched to a gene: 4.

CDR3 sequence reads: CASSYATGTGTSHEQYF. The DNA of the CDR3 is TGTGCCAGCAGTTACGCGACCGGGACAGGGACATCCCACGAGCAGTACTTC. The chain recombines TRBV6-5 with TRBJ2-7, with 9 bases matching TRBD1. The germline V gene encodes CDR1 MNHEY and CDR2 SVGAGI. Trimming at V came to 2 bases and at J to 5 bases, leaving 13 bases not matched to a gene. This CDR3 region has 17 residues.

The chain joins TRBV11-2 to TRBJ1-4; TRBD1 matches 10 bases. The germline V gene has CDR1 SGHAT and CDR2 FQNNGV. The CDR3 sequence is 18 residues long. Trimming at V came to 8 bases and at J to 0 bases, leaving 12 bases not matched to a gene. The DNA for the CDR3 is TGTGCCAGCGGCGACAGGGGGCGGCGGGGTGCAACTAATGAAAAACTGTTTTTT. Translating gives CASGDRGRRGATNEKLFF.

J is TRBJ1-5 and V is TRBV20-1; 7 nucleotides agree with TRBD1. V trimming: 4 bases; J trimming: 6 bases; junction bases outside the gene matches: 12. Germline V gene sequence: CDR1 DFQATT, CDR2 SNEGSKA (reference sequence). The CDR3 is 15 residues long. CDR3 nucleotides: TGCAGTGCTACCACCACAGGGGAGGGCGGTCAGCCCCAGCATTTT. It codes for CSATTTGEGGQPQHF.

Only a few counts were recorded for this clonotype. This chain joins TRBV5-4 and TRBJ1-1; D is perhaps TRBD1 (5 bases). The CDR3 sequence is 15 residues long. With 2 bases removed from V and 5 bases from J, the gap between germline ends came to 16 bases. CDR1 is SGHNT, CDR2 YYREEE, per germline (reference sequence). This CDR3 reads CASSLMYGTGTEAFF. CDR3 coding DNA: TGTGCCAGCAGCTTAATGTATGGGACGGGGACTGAAGCTTTCTTT.

This clonotype turned up a few times. V is TRBV6-1 and J is TRBJ2-7; D call uncertain. Trimming shortened V by 6 bases and J by 1 base, and 16 bases separated the two germline ends. CDR3 length: 15 residues. Germline CDR1 is MNHNS and CDR2 is SASEGT. The DNA of the CDR3 is TGTGCCAGCAGCCAACCGCACGGGCTTTCCTACGAGCAGTACTTC. Translated: CASSQPHGLSYEQYF.

The rearrangement uses TRBV6-2 or TRBV6-3 and TRBJ2-7, with D possibly being TRBD1 (6 bases). Germline-derived CDR1 and CDR2 are MNHEY and SVGEGT. This CDR3 comprises 13 residues. V was trimmed by 7 bases and J by 3 bases, leaving 13 bases between them. The CDR3 protein is CASKVGTYYEQYF. DNA of the CDR3: TGTGCCAGCAAGGTCGGGACATACTACGAGCAGTACTTC.

This clonotype was recorded a few times. The V call is TRBV12-3 or TRBV12-4, the J call TRBJ2-5; 10 bases agree with TRBD2. The CDR3 has 14 amino acids. Trimming cost V 7 bases and J 8 bases; bases outside gene matches: 10. The CDR3 sequence is CASTIAGGQTTQYF. For the CDR3, the DNA is TGTGCCAGCACGATAGCGGGGGGACAGACCACCCAGTACTTC.

The chain has TRBV7-2 and TRBJ2-7, with 8 bases aligning to TRBD2. The CDR3 has 15 residues. V was clipped by 3 bases and J by 1 base; unmatched bases: 5. Germline CDR1 reads SGHTA; CDR2 reads FQGNSA. The CDR3 reads CASSLASGLSYEQYF. In DNA, the CDR3 is TGTGCCAGCAGCTTGGCTAGCGGGCTTTCCTACGAGCAGTACTTC. Complete variable domain (other parts from reference TRBV7-2 and TRBJ2-7): GAGVSQSPSNKVTEKGKDVELRCDPISGHTALYWYRQSLGQGLEFLIYFQGNSAPDKSGLPSDRFSAERTGGSVSTLTIQRTQQEDSAVYLCASSLASGLSYEQYFGPGTRLTVT.

The chain joins TRBV19 to TRBJ2-1, with D tentatively TRBD2 (7 bases). CDR1 and CDR2 from the germline V gene are LNHDA and SQIVND (reference sequence). V lost 3 bases and J lost 11, with 23 bases in between. This CDR3 has 16 amino acids. CDR3 DNA sequence: TGTGCCAGTAGTATTAAGGGAGGGGGTAAGACGTCGAAGCAGTTCTTC. Residues: CASSIKGGGKTSKQFF.

In its sample, this clonotype was seen many times. The chain recombines TRBV7-2 with TRBJ2-1; D unresolved. The germline V gene has CDR1 SGHTA and CDR2 FQGNSA. Trimming cost V 7 bases and J 10 bases, with 17 bases left between them. This CDR3 comprises 13 residues. CDR3 DNA sequence: TGTGCCAGCACCATAAATCCTGGGTGGGAGCAGTTCTTC. Translating it yields CASTINPGWEQFF.

J is TRBJ2-1 and V is TRBV12-3 or TRBV12-4, with a possible D match to TRBD1 (5 bases). V was shortened by 5 bases and J by 6 bases, with 17 bases between the two germline ends. The CDR3 length is 15 residues. The CDR3 loop is CASSRLGQGSNEQFF. In nucleotides, the CDR3 is TGTGCCAGCAGTCGCCTAGGGCAGGGATCCAATGAGCAGTTCTTC.

This clonotype has a handful of counts. The gene calls are TRBV15 and TRBJ2-3; no reliable D call. Between the trimmed V and J ends, which lost 1 base and 0 bases, there was a span of 5 bases. The germline V gene encodes CDR1 LNHNV and CDR2 YYDKDF (reference sequence). This CDR3 has 14 amino acids. This chain's CDR3 is CATSRADSTDTQYF. The CDR3 region has the DNA TGTGCCACCAGCAGAGCGGATAGCACAGATACGCAGTATTTT.

This clonotype was picked up many times. A junction boundary mismatches the germline segment, possibly from a read error. This chain links TRBV20-1 with TRBJ2-1; the match to TRBD2 covers 8 bases. CDR1 is DFQATT, CDR2 SNEGSKA, per germline (reference sequence). This CDR3 has 16 amino acids. The CDR3 DNA sequence: TGCAGTGCTAGAGACCCAGCGGGAGTCGACTACTATGAGCAGTTCTTC. It encodes CSARDPAGVDYYEQFF.

This chain joins TRBV18 and TRBJ2-7, with D tentatively TRBD1 or TRBD2 (5 bases each). Germline V gene lookup returns CDR1 KGHSH and CDR2 LQKENI. Trimming left V 8 bases short and J 3 bases short, with 26 bases between. CDR3 size: 17 residues. CDR3 amino acids: CASTQQVGTYKNYEQYF. For the CDR3, the DNA is TGTGCCAGCACACAACAGGTGGGGACCTACAAAAACTACGAGCAGTACTTC.

The sample holds a few counts of this clonotype. The chain joins TRBV3-1 to TRBJ2-7; no clear D. Germline lookup yields CDR1 LGHDT and CDR2 YNNKEL (reference sequence). Trimming stripped 7 bases from V and 7 bases from J, with 14 bases between. The CDR3 length is 12 residues. The chain's CDR3 is CASTYSNGEQYF. CDR3 nucleotide sequence: TGTGCCAGCACCTACTCCAATGGAGAGCAGTACTTC.

This clonotype was counted only a few times. The CDR3 DNA reads as TGTGCCAGCAGCTCGCCTAAAGAATCCTATAATTCACCCCTCCACTTT. It codes for CASSSPKESYNSPLHF. The chain carries TRBV5-6 and TRBJ1-6; no firm D call. V was cut by 3 bases and J by 1 base, with 11 bases left in between. The germline gives CDR1 SGHDT, CDR2 YYEEEE. The CDR3 spans 16 residues.